The sequence of this T cell receptor beta chain was determined in a study of radiation and T cells in renal cell carcinoma. Overall study findings and caveats: In blood, top tumor clones expanded by 2 weeks, shrinking by 4.

Trimming cost V 5 bases and J 0 bases, with 5 bases left between them. This CDR3 spans 13 amino acids. Germline CDR1 SGHTA, CDR2 FQGNSA. Time point in this sample: baseline pretreatment blood. As for treatment: 15 Gy SBRT to primary tumor, nephrectomy 4 weeks later. Generated by immunoSEQ multiplex PCR, the TCRdb table keeps only in-frame clones and is missing some. This sample yields about 140,000 clones, of which around four fifths are seen a single time; around 25% belongs to the top ten. A remark on this clone: Antigen specificity is unknown. Other DNA sequences in the same sample also yield this CDR3.

The genes are TRBV7-2 and TRBJ1-3; D unclear. This sample comprised blood, obtained from a patient whose treatment included radiotherapy and nephrectomy. This receptor was taken from a woman between 45 and 65 years old with renal cell carcinoma. CDR3 in amino acids: CASSPSSGNTIYF. CDR3 nucleotide sequence: TGTGCCAGCAGCCCAAGCTCTGGAAACACCATATATTTT.